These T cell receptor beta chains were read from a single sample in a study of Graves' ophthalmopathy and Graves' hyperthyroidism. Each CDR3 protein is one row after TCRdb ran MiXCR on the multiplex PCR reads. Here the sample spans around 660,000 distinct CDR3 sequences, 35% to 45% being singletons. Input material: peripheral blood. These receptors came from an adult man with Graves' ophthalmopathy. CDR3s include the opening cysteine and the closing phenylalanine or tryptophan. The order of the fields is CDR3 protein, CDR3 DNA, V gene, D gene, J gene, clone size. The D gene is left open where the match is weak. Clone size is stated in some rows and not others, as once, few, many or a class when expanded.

CASWREGRETQYF | TGCGCCAGCTGGCGGGAGGGCCGGGAGACCCAGTACTTC | TRBV5-1 | TRBD2 | TRBJ2-5 | .
CASSDAGTPKGNTIYF | TGTGCCAGCAGTGATGCCGGGACACCAAAAGGGAACACCATATATTTT | TRBV2 | . | TRBJ1-3 | .
CSAIADRYGYTF | TGCAGTGCCATAGCGGACCGCTATGGCTACACCTTC | TRBV20-1 | . | TRBJ1-2 | .
CASSLAGGEEQYF | TGTGCCAGCAGCCTAGCGGGAGGGGAGGAGCAGTACTTC | TRBV2 | TRBD2 | TRBJ2-7 | once
CASSLQSRALSNQPQHF | TGTGCCAGCAGTTTACAAAGCAGGGCACTCAGCAATCAGCCCCAGCATTTT | TRBV12-3/TRBV12-4 | . | TRBJ1-5 | many
CASSAEQGPGGLFF | TGTGCCAGCAGTGCCGAACAGGGTCCCGGGGGGCTGTTTTTT | TRBV25-1 | . | TRBJ2-2 | .
CASSLAYGGDEQYF | TGCGCCAGCAGCTTGGCCTACGGGGGCGATGAGCAGTACTTC | TRBV5-1 | . | TRBJ2-7 | many
CASSPRTSGGSQETQYF | TGTGCCAGCTCGCCCCGGACTAGCGGGGGATCCCAAGAGACCCAGTACTTC | TRBV2 | TRBD2 | TRBJ2-5 | .
CASRSGRDEQYF | TGTGCCAGCAGATCAGGTAGGGACGAGCAGTACTTC | TRBV7-9 | . | TRBJ2-7 | .
CASSLGGGTEETQYF | TGTGCCAGCAGCTTAGGGGGGGGAACAGAAGAGACCCAGTACTTC | TRBV11-1 | TRBD2 | TRBJ2-5 | few
CASSPLPTLGRPKGGYTF | TGTGCCAGCAGCCCGCTGCCCACTCTGGGACGGCCGAAGGGGGGCTACACCTTC | TRBV5-4 | . | TRBJ1-2 | .
CASSYDGIQYEQYF | TGCGCCAGCAGCTACGACGGGATACAGTACGAGCAGTACTTC | TRBV5-1 | . | TRBJ2-7 | .